These T cell receptor beta chains were read from a single sample in a study of cytotoxic CD8 clonotypes in ibrutinib-treated CLL. Only in-frame clones appear in the TCRdb table, and some are missing; sequencing was by immunoSEQ multiplex PCR. The sample lists around 200,000 clones, more than 65% occurring once. Sequencing used PBMCs, obtained after 12 months of ibrutinib treatment. These receptors were obtained from a human donor with chronic lymphocytic leukemia. The CDR3 runs from the conserved cysteine through the conserved F or W. A D gene is named only where the DNA matches it firmly. Where a row states a size, it is once, few, many or the class of an expanded clone; other rows omit it.

abundance,d_gene,j_gene,v_gene,CDR3nt,CDR3aa
few,.,TRBJ2-7,TRBV18,TGTGCCAGCTCACCGGGCAGGGAGGAGCAGTACTTC,CASSPGREEQYF
once,.,TRBJ1-1,TRBV27,TGTGCCAGCAGTTTAAGCAGATACACTGAAGCTTTCTTT,CASSLSRYTEAFF
.,TRBD2,TRBJ2-1,TRBV28,TGTGCCAGCAGTTTACGGTCTAGCGGGAAGAATGAGCAGTTCTTC,CASSLRSSGKNEQFF
.,TRBD1,TRBJ2-7,TRBV30,TGTGCCTGGAGTGTCGGGGACAGGGGCTACGAGCAGTACTTC,CAWSVGDRGYEQYF
.,TRBD2,TRBJ2-1,TRBV7-9,TGTGCCAGCAGCCCAGCGGGAGTAATCCCCAATGAGCAGTTCTTC,CASSPAGVIPNEQFF
.,.,TRBJ1-6,TRBV30,TGTGCCTGGAGTCTCCTGAGCTCCTATAATTCACCCCTCCACTTT,CAWSLLSSYNSPLHF
.,.,TRBJ2-1,TRBV7-3,TGTGCCAGCAGCTTAAGTAGCGATGAGCAGTTCTTC,CASSLSSDEQFF
.,TRBD1,TRBJ2-2,TRBV27,TGTGCCAGCAGCCAAAACTCAGGGACAGGTCAAGGGGAGCTGTTTTTT,CASSQNSGTGQGELFF
.,.,TRBJ2-1,TRBV5-4,TGTGCCAGCAGCTTCGAGACGCCAAGCTCCTACAATGAGCAGTTCTTC,CASSFETPSSYNEQFF
.,TRBD1,TRBJ2-3,TRBV29-1,TGCAGCCTCAGACAGGGGATCGTTCTTACGCAGTATTTT,CSLRQGIVLTQYF
.,.,TRBJ2-3,TRBV29-1,TGCAGCGTTGTGCCCCCCCGGCAGGGCACAGATACGCAGTATTTT,CSVVPPRQGTDTQYF
.,TRBD1,TRBJ2-7,TRBV18,TGTGCCAGCTCACTGGACAGGGGTTTCGAGCAGTACTTC,CASSLDRGFEQYF
.,TRBD2,TRBJ2-3,TRBV5-1,TGCGCCAGCAGCGTAACTAGCGGGGGGGCCCAAGATACGCAGTATTTT,CASSVTSGGAQDTQYF
.,.,TRBJ2-5,TRBV7-2,TGTGCCAGCAGCTTAAAGTGGCTAGCAGAGACCCAGTACTTC,CASSLKWLAETQYF
few,.,TRBJ1-3,TRBV9,TGTGCCAGCAGCGTAGTGGAGGGCCCTGGAAACACCATATATTTT,CASSVVEGPGNTIYF
.,.,TRBJ2-4,TRBV5-1,TGCGCCAGCAGCTTGGAAGGCCAAGCGGACATTCAGTACTTC,CASSLEGQADIQYF
.,TRBD2,TRBJ2-3,TRBV13,TGTGCCAGCAGCCCCCGGGGGAGGGCGGATACGCAGTATTTT,CASSPRGRADTQYF
few,.,TRBJ1-1,TRBV10-2,TGCGCCAGCAGTGAGTCCGGCAGCGGCGGGGTGGCTTTCTTT,CASSESGSGGVAFF
.,.,TRBJ2-5,TRBV4-2,TGTGCCAGCAACCCCACAGGGAACCAAGAGACCCAGTACTTC,CASNPTGNQETQYF
many,TRBD2,TRBJ2-5,TRBV7-6,TGTGCCAGCAGCACATTGGGGGGGGAGACCCAGTACTTC,CASSTLGGETQYF
.,.,TRBJ2-5,TRBV18,TGTGCCAGCTCACCGACGGAGACCCAGTACTTC,CASSPTETQYF
few,.,TRBJ2-5,TRBV7-2,TGTGCCAGCAGCTTAGGGGTGGGGCCAAGGACCCAGTACTTC,CASSLGVGPRTQYF
.,.,TRBJ1-4,TRBV5-4,TGTGCCAGCAGCTTTGTAGGGACCGGGGATCGGGTAGAACTGTTTTTT,CASSFVGTGDRVELFF
.,.,TRBJ2-3,TRBV5-4,TGTGCCAGCAGCTTGGCTCAATCCGATACGCAGTATTTT,CASSLAQSDTQYF
.,TRBD1,TRBJ1-2,TRBV5-1,TGCGCCAGCAGCGGACAGGGTTCTTCCTATGGCTACACCTTC,CASSGQGSSYGYTF
.,.,TRBJ1-2,TRBV5-1,TGCGCCAGCAGCCAGGCAGATGGCTACACCTTC,CASSQADGYTF
.,.,TRBJ2-7,TRBV27,TGTGCCAGCAGTTTAAGGAGGGGGAGCTCCTACGAGCAGTACTTC,CASSLRRGSSYEQYF
once,.,TRBJ1-5,TRBV19,TGTGCCAGTAGTATTGGGTCTCAGCCCCAGCATTTT,CASSIGSQPQHF
.,.,TRBJ1-1,TRBV5-1,TGCGCCAGCAGCTTGTACTCCGGTGGAGGGCAGTCTGAAGCTTTCTTT,CASSLYSGGGQSEAFF
.,.,TRBJ1-1,TRBV18,TGTGCCAGCTCACCCAAGACGGACACTGAAGCTTTCTTT,CASSPKTDTEAFF
.,.,TRBJ2-1,TRBV19,TGTGCCAGTCGTCTCTCAAGAGTTAATGAGCAGTTCTTC,CASRLSRVNEQFF
.,TRBD2,TRBJ2-1,TRBV18,TGTGCCAGCTCTCCAATACCGCCACGGACTAGCGGGAGTTATGAGCAGTTCTTC,CASSPIPPRTSGSYEQFF
.,TRBD1,TRBJ1-2,TRBV9,TGTGCCAGCACCGGAGGGAGGACAGGGCCGGCGAGGGGCTACACCTTC,CASTGGRTGPARGYTF
.,TRBD1,TRBJ1-2,TRBV18,TGTGCCAGCTCACAGGGGGCTCACTATGGCTACACCTTC,CASSQGAHYGYTF
once,TRBD1,TRBJ1-1,TRBV20-1,TGCAGTGCCAGGCAGGGGGCGGAAGCTTTCTTT,CSARQGAEAFF
.,.,TRBJ1-3,TRBV7-2,TGTGCCAGCAGCCCCCTACGTGGGAGTTCTGGAAACACCATATATTTT,CASSPLRGSSGNTIYF
.,.,TRBJ1-1,TRBV30,TGTGCCTGGAGTCGGCAGGTAACTGAAGCTTTCTTT,CAWSRQVTEAFF
.,.,TRBJ1-6,TRBV28,TGTGCCAGCAGTTTATCCCCGGGTTCCTATAATTCACCCCTCCACTTT,CASSLSPGSYNSPLHF
.,TRBD1,TRBJ1-2,TRBV7-9,TGTGCCAGCACCTCGGACAGGGAGGTCCCCAGTGGCTACACCTTC,CASTSDREVPSGYTF
few,.,TRBJ2-5,TRBV7-2,TGTGCCAGCAGCTTATCGGCAGGGGACCACGGGACCCAGTACTTC,CASSLSAGDHGTQYF
.,.,TRBJ1-1,TRBV9,TGTGCCAGCAGCGTGGAGGTGCGGAACACTGAAGCTTTCTTT,CASSVEVRNTEAFF
few,.,TRBJ1-1,TRBV5-4,TGTGCCAGCAGCTTAGGGACCGATCGTGAAGCTTTCTTT,CASSLGTDREAFF
.,.,TRBJ1-5,TRBV28,TGTGCCAGCACCCCGGGGGTGTTGGGCCAGCCCCAGCATTTT,CASTPGVLGQPQHF
.,TRBD2,TRBJ2-1,TRBV27,TGTGCCAGCAGTTTAAGGGCGACTAGCGGGGGCCACAATGAGCAGTTCTTC,CASSLRATSGGHNEQFF
.,.,TRBJ1-6,TRBV19,TGTGCCAGTAGTATTGCGGGACAAGGCTCCTATAATTCACCCCTCCACTTT,CASSIAGQGSYNSPLHF
.,TRBD1,TRBJ2-5,TRBV7-9,TGTGCCAGCAGAACCGACAGGGGGGGAGAGACCCAGTACTTC,CASRTDRGGETQYF
.,.,TRBJ1-1,TRBV25-1,TGTGCCAGCAGTGATCAGGGGTACACTGAAGCTTTCTTT,CASSDQGYTEAFF
.,.,TRBJ1-1,TRBV19,TGTGCCAGTAGGGGGGCCGTGGGGTTGCGCACTGAAGCTTTCTTT,CASRGAVGLRTEAFF